Given below is one T cell receptor beta chain in context. This specimen belongs to a study of blood T cell repertoires in COVID-19. At the level of the study: Sites across the United States, Italy and Spain contributed samples from acute and convalescent COVID-19. Sources were T cells, B-cell-depleted T cells, or PBMCs; the material itself was cDNA or gDNA.

The CDR3 is 12 amino acids. Germline V gene lookup returns CDR1 SNHLY and CDR2 FYNNEI. Trimming took 0 bases from V and 7 from J, leaving 7 bases between them. The authors' processing: By means of reference gene primer amplification, nucleated cell counts were estimated. The repertoire was sequenced with immunoSEQ multiplex PCR; TCRdb's copy has only in-frame clones and lacks some. Clone size and V and J calls were adopted from that table, with D and trimming inferred from the DNA. The table shows 88,000 or so clones, with 70% to 90% occurring only once. What was sequenced was peripheral blood. The TCR sequence derives from a human donor in a cohort sampled during active COVID-19. The V call is TRBV2, the J call TRBJ2-7, with no clear D. CDR3 amino acids: CASSEASREQYF. The CDR3 bases are TGTGCCAGCAGTGAAGCAAGTCGGGAGCAGTACTTC.